Presented here are 21 T cell receptor beta chains from one specimen sequenced in a study of graft-versus-host responses after intestinal transplantation. No antigen is known for these receptors. The repertoire was sequenced with immunoSEQ multiplex PCR; TCRdb's copy has only in-frame clones and lacks some. The sample yields more than 65,000 clones, just under 95% seen once. The specimen was unstimulated CD8+ T cells sorted from spleen or lymph node cells, collected before intestinal transplant. Source of these receptors: a human donor who received an intestinal transplant.

The chain links TRBV30 to TRBJ1-1, with D maybe TRBD1 (6 bases). The germline V gene encodes CDR1 GTSNPN and CDR2 SVGIG (reference sequence). The CDR3 has 13 amino acids. V was shortened by 4 bases and J by 2 bases, with 11 bases between the two germline ends. The CDR3 DNA sequence: TGTGCCTGGATGGACAGATTAAACACTGAAGCTTTCTTT. Translated, it gives CAWMDRLNTEAFF.

The rearrangement uses TRBV11-2 and TRBJ2-1; D uncertain. The CDR3 consists of 16 residues. Per the germline V gene, CDR1 is SGHAT and CDR2 is FQNNGV. V lost 2 bases and J lost 6, with 17 bases in between. CDR3 sequence: CASSLNLGYVANEQFF. The CDR3 DNA sequence: TGTGCCAGCAGCTTAAACCTTGGATACGTGGCCAATGAGCAGTTCTTC.

This clone was detected only once. J is TRBJ2-7 and V is TRBV10-3; 10 bases are shared with TRBD1. J lost 5 bases, V lost 2 bases, and 9 bases had no gene match. Germline CDR1 and CDR2: ENHRY and SYGVKD. CDR3 size: 16 residues. The CDR3 DNA sequence: TGTGCCATCAGTGAGCCATCCGGGACAGGGGTGAACGAGCAGTACTTC. Protein sequence: CAISEPSGTGVNEQYF.

The chain couples TRBV6-4 to TRBJ2-5; D not resolved. The DNA end lines up better with TRBJ2-7; the J call may be wrong. Germline V CDR1 and CDR2: MRHNA, SNTAGT. CDR3 length: 12 residues. DNA for the CDR3: TGTGCCCCCCCTAACTCCACCTACGAGCAGTACTTC. Translation gives CAPPNSTYEQYF.

A single count supports this clone. The rearrangement joins TRBV4-1 to TRBJ2-2; D gene ambiguous. Trimming left V 5 bases short and J 6 bases short, with 13 bases between. From germline, CDR1 is MGHRA and CDR2 YSYEKL. The CDR3 loop spans 14 amino acids. CDR3 loop: CASSYSVRAGELFF. In nucleotides, the CDR3 is TGCGCCAGCAGCTATTCGGTTCGGGCCGGGGAGCTGTTTTTT.

The chain uses TRBV7-6 and TRBJ2-3; 8 bases match TRBD1. The CDR3 runs to 17 residues. V was clipped by 5 bases and J by 2 bases; unmatched bases: 12. In germline, CDR1 is SGHVS, CDR2 FNYEAQ. CDR3 coding DNA: TGTGCCAGCAGCCCAGCACTACAGGGGGATAACACAGATACGCAGTATTTT. As protein: CASSPALQGDNTDTQYF.

J is TRBJ1-1 and V is TRBV2; maybe TRBD1 (5 bases). The germline CDR1 and CDR2 sequences are SNHLY and FYNNEI. The CDR3 spans 13 residues. Deletions cut 3 bases from V and 7 bases from J, with 12 bases between. CDR3 nucleotides: TGTGCCAGCAGTGAGTATAGGGGAAATGAAGCTTTCTTT. Its translation: CASSEYRGNEAFF.

J is TRBJ2-5 and V is TRBV10-1, with D uncertain. Trimming stripped 8 bases from V and 1 base from J, with 14 bases between. CDR3 length: 14 residues. Germline V lookup: CDR1 WNHNN, CDR2 SYGVQD (reference sequence). The CDR3 is CASDPVCGQETQYF. The DNA of the CDR3 is TGCGCCAGCGACCCTGTATGCGGCCAAGAGACCCAGTACTTC.

The DNA of the CDR3 is TGTGCCAGTAGTAGGGACAGGGGAAGCAATCAGCCCCAGCATTTT. Encoded protein: CASSRDRGSNQPQHF. This sequence joins TRBV19 and TRBJ1-5; 10 positions agree with TRBD1. The CDR3 covers 15 residues. Per germline, CDR1 LNHDA and CDR2 SQIVND (reference sequence). V lost 4 bases, J lost 1 base, and 1 base stayed unmatched.

The chain uses TRBV6-5 and TRBJ2-2; D is undetermined. Germline CDR1 MNHEY, CDR2 SVGAGI. CDR3 length: 15 amino acids. Between the trimmed V and J ends, which lost 1 base and 5 bases, there was a span of 11 bases. The CDR3 bases are TGTGCCAGCAGTTACTTTAGCATAGGGACCGGGGAGCTGTTTTTT. Translated: CASSYFSIGTGELFF.

This chain connects TRBV7-9 to TRBJ2-7; perhaps TRBD1 as D (5 bases). V lost 6 bases to trimming and J lost 4 bases, with 10 bases between them. The CDR3 runs 12 residues. Germline loops: CDR1 SEHNR, CDR2 FQNEAQ (reference sequence). CDR3 in amino acids: CASRATDYEQYF. CDR3 bases: TGTGCCAGCAGAGCGACAGATTACGAGCAGTACTTC.

The V gene is TRBV23-1, the J gene TRBJ2-7; 8 nucleotides match TRBD2. TRBV23-1 is designated an ORF whose function remains uncertain. Losses at the gene ends were 7 bases for V and 3 bases for J; bases not matched to a gene: 11. The CDR3 totals 15 residues. The CDR3 bases are TGCGCCAGCACTAGCGGGTCCATTTATTACTACGAGCAGTACTTC. This encodes CASTSGSIYYYEQYF.

V usage is TRBV27 and J usage is TRBJ2-7, with D hard to call. Germline assignment: CDR1 MNHEY and CDR2 SMNVEV (reference sequence). The CDR3 covers 13 residues. With 2 bases removed from V and 7 bases from J, the gap between germline ends came to 12 bases. The CDR3 is CASSLGVVREQYF. The DNA for the CDR3 is TGTGCCAGCAGTTTAGGGGTCGTAAGGGAGCAGTACTTC.

The chain has TRBV19 and TRBJ2-7, with 8 bases fitting TRBD2. Per the germline V gene, CDR1 is LNHDA and CDR2 is SQIVND (reference sequence). Trimming cost V 1 base and J 5 bases; bases outside gene matches: 1. This CDR3 spans 13 amino acids. Written as DNA, the CDR3 is TGTGCCAGTAGTATAGTGACTAGCGACGAGCAGTACTTC. Amino acids: CASSIVTSDEQYF.

Note on this clone: One end of the junction does not line up with germline, which may come from a read error. This sample includes further DNA sequences coding for the same CDR3. V is TRBV27 and J is TRBJ1-1, with TRBD1 as a possible D gene (5 bases). Germline loops: CDR1 MNHEY, CDR2 SMNVEV (reference sequence). The CDR3 runs to 17 residues. DNA of the CDR3: TGTGCCAGCTCCCCTATGTCCCTCCGGGGGATGAACACTGAAGCCTTCTTT. Its translation: CASSPMSLRGMNTEAFF.

This clone came up once. The gene calls are TRBV7-9 and TRBJ2-7; D not resolved. In germline, CDR1 is SEHNR, CDR2 FQNEAQ (reference sequence). V was pared by 5 bases and J by 3 bases, with 14 bases between. The CDR3 contains 14 residues. The CDR3, as DNA: TGTGCCAGCAGCCCTCACACGGCTGACTACGAGCAGTACTTC. Its translation is CASSPHTADYEQYF.

This sequence joins TRBV27 and TRBJ2-1, with unresolved D. Trimming cost V 2 bases and J 2 bases, with 7 bases left between them. The germline gives CDR1 MNHEY, CDR2 SMNVEV (reference sequence). The CDR3 runs to 14 residues. This CDR3 is CASSLGQAYNEQFF. CDR3 bases: TGTGCCAGCAGTTTAGGGCAGGCCTACAATGAGCAGTTCTTC.

This chain uses TRBV27 with TRBJ2-7, with D perhaps TRBD1 (6 bases). This CDR3 has 13 residues. V gave up 4 bases and J gave up 4 bases, with 11 bases separating them. Germline CDR1 is MNHEY and CDR2 is SMNVEV (reference sequence). The CDR3 bases are TGTGCCAGCAGTTCCTCGGACAGTTACGAGCAGTACTTC. As protein: CASSSSDSYEQYF.

This clone was observed a few times. The rearrangement uses TRBV5-1 and TRBJ2-1; D unresolved. The germline V gene has CDR1 SGHRS and CDR2 YFSETQ. The V and J ends lost 1 base and 1 base respectively, with 12 bases between them. CDR3 length equals 16 residues. The CDR3 sequence is CASSLPSVYSYNEQFF. CDR3 coding DNA: TGCGCCAGCAGCTTGCCCTCCGTCTATTCCTACAATGAGCAGTTCTTC.

Points on this clone: Other DNA sequences in the same sample also yield this CDR3. CDR3 sequence (DNA): TGTGCCAGCAGCTTTAAGTGGACTAATGAAAAACTGTTTTTT. Amino acid sequence: CASSFKWTNEKLFF. This chain links TRBV28 with TRBJ1-4; no definite D call. This CDR3 region has 14 residues. V was pared by 6 bases and J by 2 bases, with 10 bases between. Germline CDR1 is MDHEN and CDR2 is SYDVKM.

The rearrangement links TRBV13 to TRBJ2-3; 15 bases align to TRBD2. The V gene's germline CDR1 is PRHDT and CDR2 FYEKMQ (reference sequence). With V trimmed by 5 bases and J by 4 bases, 7 bases remained unmatched. CDR3 length: 17 residues. Here the CDR3 DNA reads TGTGCCAGCAGCGAAGGGACTAGCGGGAGGATAGCAGATACGCAGTATTTT. Protein product: CASSEGTSGRIADTQYF.